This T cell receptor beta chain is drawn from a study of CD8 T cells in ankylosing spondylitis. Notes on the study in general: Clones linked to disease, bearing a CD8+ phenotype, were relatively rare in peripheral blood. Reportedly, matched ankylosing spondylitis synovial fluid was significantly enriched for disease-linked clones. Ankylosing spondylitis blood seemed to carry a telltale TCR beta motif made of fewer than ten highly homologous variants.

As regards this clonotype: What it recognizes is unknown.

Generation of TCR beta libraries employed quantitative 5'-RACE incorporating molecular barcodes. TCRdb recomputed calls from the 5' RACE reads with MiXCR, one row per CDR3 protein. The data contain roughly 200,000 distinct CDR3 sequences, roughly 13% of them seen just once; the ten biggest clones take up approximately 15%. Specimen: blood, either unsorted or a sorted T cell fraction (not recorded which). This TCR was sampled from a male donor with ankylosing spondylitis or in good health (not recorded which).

The CDR3 region is CASSGRPSGGMETQYF. Written as DNA, the CDR3 is TGTGCCAGCAGCGGAAGACCTAGCGGGGGGATGGAGACCCAGTACTTC. The chain recombines TRBV11-2 with TRBJ2-5; TRBD2 matches at 11 bases. The CDR3 sequence is 16 residues long. J lost 5 bases, V lost 5 bases, and 10 bases had no gene match. The germline gives CDR1 SGHAT, CDR2 FQNNGV.